One and the same sample provided the 21 T cell receptor beta chains below, sequenced in a study of PD-1 blockade in classical Hodgkin lymphoma. Time point meaning: cycle 4 day 1 (C4D1), after more than five weeks of nivolumab. There was relapse after autologous stem cell transplantation in every patient, and there was variation in brentuximab vedotin exposure. TCRdb keeps only in-frame clones here, not all; method: immunoSEQ multiplex PCR. The repertoire holds tens of thousands of clones, with roughly 70% as singletons. The sample consisted of peripheral blood mononuclear cells (PBMCs), taken before the fourth cycle of nivolumab. The receptors were gathered from a human donor with classical Hodgkin lymphoma.

The V call is TRBV7-8, the J call TRBJ2-7, with 8 bases identical to TRBD2. Germline assignment: CDR1 SGHVS and CDR2 FQNEAQ. The length of the CDR3 is 17 residues. V gave up 2 bases and J gave up 3 bases; unmatched junction bases: 12. CDR3: CASSLKATNLAGYEQYF. Written as DNA, the CDR3 is TGTGCCAGCAGCTTAAAAGCGACAAACCTAGCGGGCTACGAGCAGTACTTC.

As for this clone: This specimen includes other DNA sequences encoding the same CDR3. The gene calls are TRBV30 and TRBJ2-6; no clear D. The V end was cut by 0 bases, the J end by 2 bases, with 8 bases between. The CDR3 spans 15 residues. CDR1 is GTSNPN and CDR2 is SVGIG in the germline V gene (reference sequence). The CDR3 region is CAWSVKGTGANVLTF. CDR3 bases: TGTGCCTGGAGTGTAAAAGGAACTGGGGCCAACGTCCTGACTTTC. Using reference TRBV30 and TRBJ2-6 for the parts outside the CDR3, the full variable domain is SQTIHQWPATLVQPVGSPLSLECTVEGTSNPNLYWYRQAAGRGLQLLFYSVGIGQISSEVPQNLSASRPQDRQFILSSKKLLLSDSGFYLCAWSVKGTGANVLTFGAGSRLTVL.

This chain links TRBV6-1 with TRBJ2-2, with D perhaps assigned TRBD1 or TRBD2 (7 bases each). This CDR3 region has 15 residues. From germline, CDR1 is MNHNS and CDR2 SASEGT. Trimming took off 5 bases at V and 3 bases at J, with 13 bases between the two ends. CDR3 nucleotides: TGTGCCAGCAGTATGACAGGGAGGGACACCGGGGAGCTGTTTTTT. Encoded protein: CASSMTGRDTGELFF.

J is TRBJ1-2 and V is TRBV28, with a weak D call TRBD1 (6 bases). V lost 3 bases and J 8 bases, leaving 16 bases between the germline ends. This CDR3 spans 14 amino acids. Germline V gives CDR1 MDHEN, CDR2 SYDVKM. CDR3: CASSLAGARRGYTF. In DNA form, the CDR3 reads TGTGCCAGCAGTTTGGCGGGGGCAAGGAGGGGCTACACCTTC.

The chain combines TRBV30 with TRBJ1-1, with no clear D. There are 15 residues in the CDR3. The germline gives CDR1 GTSNPN, CDR2 SVGIG (reference sequence). V lost 0 bases and J lost 5, with 16 bases in between. CDR3 coding DNA: TGTGCCTGGAGTGTATTAGGTCGGACGATGACTGAAGCTTTCTTT. This codes for CAWSVLGRTMTEAFF.

The rearrangement joins TRBV7-9 to TRBJ1-4, with 12 bases lining up with TRBD1. CDR1 is SEHNR and CDR2 is FQNEAQ in the germline V gene (reference sequence). Unmatched junction bases numbered 7, after V lost 1 base and J lost 7 bases. CDR3 size: 17 residues. Here the CDR3 DNA reads TGTGCCAGCAGCTTAGGGGGACAGGGGGCGCGAGGTGAAAAACTGTTTTTT. It translates to CASSLGGQGARGEKLFF.

This clone has a single count. The J gene is TRBJ2-2, the V gene TRBV6-1; 7 positions agree with TRBD1. This CDR3 is 15 amino acids long. After removal of 6 bases from V and 0 bases from J, the junction contained 4 bases not matched to a gene. Germline CDR1 and CDR2: MNHNS and SASEGT. As DNA, the CDR3 is TGTGCCAGCAGGTCCGGGACAGCGAACACCGGGGAGCTGTTTTTT. It specifies CASRSGTANTGELFF.

The chain has TRBV4-3 and TRBJ1-2; D gene uncertain. Trimming pared 0 bases from V and 4 bases from J, leaving 12 bases between. Germline assignment: CDR1 LGHNA and CDR2 YSLEER. CDR3 length: 15 amino acids. This CDR3 is CASSQDLMVGYGYTF. In DNA, the CDR3 is TGCGCCAGCAGCCAAGATTTGATGGTCGGCTATGGCTACACCTTC.

This clone was detected only a few times. This rearrangement joins TRBV2 to TRBJ1-5, with D hard to call. Trimming pared 6 bases from V and 3 bases from J, leaving 18 bases between. The CDR3 has 16 residues. The V gene's germline CDR1 is SNHLY and CDR2 FYNNEI. CDR3: CASSENSRTPNQPQHF. The CDR3 coding sequence is TGTGCCAGCAGCGAAAACAGCCGGACCCCCAATCAGCCCCAGCATTTT.

This clone qualifies as medium-sized (0.01 to 0.1%). V is TRBV30 and J is TRBJ1-5; possibly TRBD1 for D (6 bases). The CDR3 is 15 residues long. Per the germline V gene, CDR1 is GTSNPN and CDR2 is SVGIG (reference sequence). Deletions cut 4 bases from V and 2 bases from J, with 15 bases between. CDR3 in DNA: TGTGCCTGGAATGAACGCGACAGGCGCAATCAGCCCCAGCATTTT. This translates into CAWNERDRRNQPQHF.

This chain's CDR3 is CASSETMSQYF. CDR3 in DNA: TGTGCCAGCAGCGAGACAATGTCCCAGTACTTC. V and J are TRBV28 and TRBJ2-5; D is unclear. Trimming cost V 6 bases and J 9 bases, with 11 bases left between them. From germline, CDR1 is MDHEN and CDR2 SYDVKM. The CDR3 length is 11 residues. Together with reference TRBV28 and TRBJ2-5, the CDR3 gives the full variable domain: DVKVTQSSRYLVKRTGEKVFLECVQDMDHENMFWYRQDPGLGLRLIYFSYDVKMKEKGDIPEGYSVSREKKERFSLILESASTNQTSMYLCASSETMSQYFGPGTRLLVL.

The rearrangement joins TRBV18 to TRBJ2-7; 8 nucleotides match TRBD2. Germline V gene lookup returns CDR1 KGHSH and CDR2 LQKENI. The length of the CDR3 is 15 residues. The J segment lost 0 bases and the V segment lost 4 bases, leaving 5 bases of the junction unmatched. The DNA of the CDR3 is TGTGCCAGCTCACGTACTAGCGGAGTCTCCTACGAGCAGTACTTC. Protein product: CASSRTSGVSYEQYF.

The CDR3 coding sequence is TGTGCCAGCAGGGACGGGATGGGCGGGGAGCTGTTTTTT. It encodes CASRDGMGGELFF. The chain recombines TRBV6-6 with TRBJ2-2; perhaps TRBD2 as D (5 bases). From germline, CDR1 is MNHNY and CDR2 SVGAGI (reference sequence). This CDR3 comprises 13 residues. V lost 6 bases and J lost 7, with 12 bases in between.

V gene TRBV7-9 combines with J gene TRBJ2-4; D uncertain. CDR1 is SEHNR, CDR2 FQNEAQ, per germline (reference sequence). V lost 1 base to trimming and J lost 5 bases, with 15 bases between them. This CDR3 is built from 16 residues. The DNA for the CDR3 is TGTGCCAGCAGCTTAGAACAGACCCTCGTCCAAAACATTCAGTACTTC. It translates to CASSLEQTLVQNIQYF.

The V and J genes are TRBV27 and TRBJ2-5; tentatively, D is TRBD2 (5 bases). The V end lost 5 bases, the J end lost 5 bases, and 15 bases lay between the germline ends. The CDR3 has 14 residues. In germline, CDR1 is MNHEY, CDR2 SMNVEV (reference sequence). The CDR3 sequence: CASSPRLSGETQYF. The CDR3 DNA follows: TGTGCCAGCAGTCCTCGACTCAGCGGTGAGACCCAGTACTTC.

This clone was observed a few times. The chain links TRBV28 to TRBJ1-4, with D perhaps TRBD1 (6 bases). Per the germline V gene, CDR1 is MDHEN and CDR2 is SYDVKM. Deletions cut 8 bases from V and 7 bases from J, with 14 bases between. The CDR3 covers 13 residues. The CDR3 loop is CASGTGLSEKLFF. CDR3 nucleotide sequence: TGTGCCAGCGGTACAGGGCTGTCTGAAAAACTGTTTTTT.

The rearrangement links TRBV7-2 to TRBJ2-7, with TRBD1 identical over 9 bases. Germline CDR1 is SGHTA and CDR2 is FQGNSA. The CDR3 has 12 amino acids. V was clipped by 2 bases and J by 12 bases; unmatched bases: 5. Here the CDR3 reads CASSLNRGLPYF. The CDR3 bases are TGTGCCAGCAGCTTAAACAGGGGGCTCCCGTACTTC.

The chain couples TRBV27 to TRBJ2-6, with D uncertain. The CDR3 contains 15 residues. Looked up from germline, CDR1 is MNHEY and CDR2 is SMNVEV (reference sequence). Trimming removed 4 bases from V and 0 bases from J, with 7 bases in between. The CDR3 sequence: CASSWGTSGANVLTF. DNA of the CDR3: TGTGCCAGCAGTTGGGGAACCTCTGGGGCCAACGTCCTGACTTTC.

This clone was picked up one time. The genes are TRBV6-5 and TRBJ1-2; 8 positions agree with TRBD1. The CDR3 runs 14 residues. The germline V gene has CDR1 MNHEY and CDR2 SVGAGI. V trimming: 3 bases; J trimming: 7 bases; junction bases outside the gene matches: 7. The CDR3 coding sequence is TGTGCCAGCAGTTATACGTCAGGGGGCTCTGGCTACACCTTC. Encoded protein: CASSYTSGGSGYTF.

The CDR3 region has the DNA TGTGCCAGCTCACCCGGGACAGGGGGCGCAAACGGCTACACCTTC. Amino acids: CASSPGTGGANGYTF. The rearrangement links TRBV18 to TRBJ1-2; 12 nucleotides agree with TRBD1. The V and J ends lost 3 bases and 8 bases, in that order; junction bases with no gene match: 7. Germline V gene sequence: CDR1 KGHSH, CDR2 LQKENI. The CDR3 has 15 residues. Combining the CDR3 with reference TRBV18 and TRBJ1-2 gives the whole variable domain NAGVMQNPRHLVRRRGQEARLRCSPMKGHSHVYWYRQLPEEGLKFMVYLQKENIIDESGMPKERFSAEFPKEGPSILRIQQVVRGDSAAYFCASSPGTGGANGYTFGSGTRLTVV.

The V gene is TRBV7-9, the J gene TRBJ1-2; D unclear. Germline V gene sequence: CDR1 SEHNR, CDR2 FQNEAQ (reference sequence). V lost 1 base to trimming and J lost 4 bases, with 7 bases between them. The CDR3 extends over 13 amino acids. CDR3 residues: CASSLDVGYGYTF. The CDR3 DNA follows: TGTGCCAGCAGCTTAGACGTGGGCTATGGCTACACCTTC.